This TCR beta chain is drawn from a study of PD-L1 blockade in urothelial cancer. Whole-study context: Patients took up atezolizumab in 2014 at 1,200 mg intravenously every 3 weeks. Reported median T cell count for blood samples was 110,000 to 150,000.

Sequencing used immunoSEQ multiplex PCR; TCRdb keeps in-frame clones, though not all of them. Of 100,000 or so clones in the sample, about 89% are singletons; the top ten hold approximately 1%. Germline V gene data show CDR1 as SGDLS and CDR2 as YYNGEE. J gave up 2 bases and V 4 bases, and 5 bases lay outside the gene matches. The CDR3 has 14 residues. The chain joins TRBV9 to TRBJ2-5; 7 bases map to TRBD2. This sample comprised PBMCs, obtained around atezolizumab (anti-PD-L1) treatment. The TCR comes from a woman older than 75 with urothelial cancer. Here the CDR3 reads CASSRTRKQETQYF. CDR3 sequence (DNA): TGTGCCAGCAGCAGGACTAGGAAGCAAGAGACCCAGTACTTC.